This TCR beta chain was retrieved from a study of blood T cell repertoires in COVID-19. About the study: Material from acute and convalescent COVID-19 was sourced from the United States, Italy and Spain. Nucleic acid was either cDNA or gDNA, and it came from T cells, B-cell-depleted T cells, or PBMCs.

The assay was immunoSEQ multiplex PCR, and TCRdb's table has in-frame clones only and misses some. The sample holds about 80,000 clones, 88% seen once. Germline assignment: CDR1 MNHEY and CDR2 SVGAGI. The CDR3 is 11 residues long. V gave up 7 bases and J gave up 7 bases, with 10 bases separating them. V is TRBV6-5 and J is TRBJ1-1; no definite D call. Source material: peripheral blood. This TCR was sampled from an elderly woman with acute or convalescent COVID-19. The CDR3: CASKAKSEAFF. The CDR3 coding sequence is TGTGCCAGCAAAGCCAAAAGTGAAGCTTTCTTT.